This T cell receptor (beta chain) was recorded in a study of blood T cell repertoires in COVID-19. In germline, CDR1 is DFQATT, CDR2 SNEGSKA (reference sequence). This CDR3 has 11 residues. With 3 bases removed from V and 5 bases from J, the gap between germline ends came to 8 bases. Produced via immunoSEQ multiplex PCR; TCRdb's table is partial and in-frame only. The profile shows about 13,000 clones, more than 75% of them singletons. The sequence was obtained from a human donor in a cohort sampled during active COVID-19. What was sequenced was peripheral blood. This chain uses TRBV20-1 with TRBJ2-7, with a weak D call TRBD2 (5 bases). The CDR3 is CSASSGHEQYF. For the CDR3, the DNA is TGCAGTGCTAGCAGCGGTCACGAGCAGTACTTC.